These 20 T cell receptor beta chains were sequenced from one sample in a study of response to subunit inactivated influenza vaccine. TCRdb passed the RT-PCR reads through MiXCR, listing each CDR3 protein once. The sample carries 600,000 to 700,000 distinct CDR3 sequences, around 15% recorded once. Sequencing was performed on PBMCs from blood, taken roughly 15 days before vaccination. Receptor source: a man aged 45 to 65 who received an inactivated influenza vaccine.

This clonotype was found a few times. V usage is TRBV27 and J usage is TRBJ2-1, with TRBD2 matching 8 bases. Germline V lookup: CDR1 MNHEY, CDR2 SMNVEV (reference sequence). The V and J ends lost 2 bases and 13 bases, in that order; junction bases with no gene match: 10. The CDR3 has 14 residues. The CDR3 spells CASSLAGGPPEQFF. In nucleotides, the CDR3 is TGTGCCAGCAGTTTAGCGGGGGGCCCTCCGGAACAGTTCTTC.

The rearrangement joins TRBV24-1 to TRBJ2-5, with 8 nucleotides matching TRBD2. CDR1 is KGHDR and CDR2 is SFDVKD in the germline V gene. Trimming cost V 4 bases and J 7 bases; bases outside gene matches: 7. The CDR3 has 14 residues. CDR3 sequence (DNA): TGTGCCACCAGTGACTCGGGGGGGAGGGGGACCCAGTACTTC. Protein: CATSDSGGRGTQYF.

This clonotype was observed many times. V gene TRBV28 combines with J gene TRBJ2-1; a weak D match, TRBD1 (5 bases). The V gene's germline CDR1 is MDHEN and CDR2 SYDVKM. This CDR3 region has 13 residues. The V gene lost 6 bases and the J gene lost 1 base, with 7 bases spanning the gap. In DNA form, the CDR3 reads TGTGCCAGCAGGGCAGGGTCCTACAATGAGCAGTTCTTC. As protein: CASRAGSYNEQFF.

This chain connects TRBV7-2 to TRBJ2-1, with D perhaps TRBD1 (5 bases). V was shortened by 3 bases and J by 1 base, with 16 bases between the two germline ends. Germline loops: CDR1 SGHTA, CDR2 FQGNSA. This CDR3 spans 17 amino acids. For the CDR3, the DNA is TGTGCCAGCAGCTTTTATCAGGACAACCTGTCCTACAATGAGCAGTTCTTC. Translated: CASSFYQDNLSYNEQFF. Variable domain in full (rest from reference TRBV7-2 and TRBJ2-1): GAGVSQSPSNKVTEKGKDVELRCDPISGHTALYWYRQSLGQGLEFLIYFQGNSAPDKSGLPSDRFSAERTGGSVSTLTIQRTQQEDSAVYLCASSFYQDNLSYNEQFFGPGTRLTVL.

The chain has TRBV5-1 and TRBJ2-7; D is undetermined. V gave up 4 bases and J gave up 6 bases, with 14 bases separating them. CDR1 and CDR2 from the germline V gene are SGHRS and YFSETQ. The CDR3 runs 13 residues. The CDR3 DNA sequence: TGCGCCAGCAGCCCACCCTCAAATATCGAGCAGTACTTC. It encodes CASSPPSNIEQYF.

The chain recombines TRBV7-2 with TRBJ1-1; 8 bases are a match to TRBD1. There are 14 residues in the CDR3. Germline V gene data show CDR1 as SGHTA and CDR2 as FQGNSA. V shed 3 bases and J 5 bases; nucleotides not matched to a gene: 5. CDR3 DNA: TGTGCCAGCAGCTTGAACAGGGGGGAGACTGAAGCTTTCTTT. Its protein product is CASSLNRGETEAFF. Full variable domain (rest looked up from reference TRBV7-2 and TRBJ1-1): GAGVSQSPSNKVTEKGKDVELRCDPISGHTALYWYRQSLGQGLEFLIYFQGNSAPDKSGLPSDRFSAERTGGSVSTLTIQRTQQEDSAVYLCASSLNRGETEAFFGQGTRLTVV.

V usage is TRBV20-1 and J usage is TRBJ2-7; 11 bases agree with TRBD1. The CDR3 totals 15 residues. The germline V gene encodes CDR1 DFQATT and CDR2 SNEGSKA (reference sequence). V was clipped by 2 bases and J by 1 base; unmatched bases: 4. CDR3 amino acids: CSARSGTGGSYEQYF. CDR3 sequence (DNA): TGCAGTGCTAGATCCGGGACAGGGGGGTCCTACGAGCAGTACTTC.

This clonotype was picked up a small number of times. The chain employs TRBV9 and TRBJ2-1, with TRBD1 matching 7 bases. The CDR3 extends over 14 amino acids. The V gene end was trimmed by 3 bases and the J gene end by 4 bases; junction bases not matched to a gene: 4. Germline V gives CDR1 SGDLS, CDR2 YYNGEE. As DNA, the CDR3 is TGTGCCAGCAGCGCCGGGACAGCATACAATGAGCAGTTCTTC. This sequence encodes CASSAGTAYNEQFF.

The chain links TRBV20-1 to TRBJ2-3, with a tentative D call TRBD2 (6 bases). Per the germline V gene, CDR1 is DFQATT and CDR2 is SNEGSKA (reference sequence). This CDR3 has 14 residues. V dropped 4 bases and J dropped 1 base, with 12 bases sitting between them. The CDR3 DNA sequence: TGCAGTGCTATTGCGGGGACCCGCACAGATACGCAGTATTTT. Its protein product is CSAIAGTRTDTQYF.

This sequence joins TRBV2 and TRBJ2-7; 7 bases are shared with TRBD2. The germline gives CDR1 SNHLY, CDR2 FYNNEI. The CDR3 has 17 amino acids. Trimming took 6 bases from V and 0 from J; bases not matched to a gene: 14. CDR3 amino acids: CASRPLGGERGSYEQYF. In DNA form, the CDR3 reads TGTGCCAGCAGGCCACTGGGGGGTGAGCGGGGCTCCTACGAGCAGTACTTC.

The chain links TRBV25-1 to TRBJ2-7, with D possibly being TRBD1 or TRBD2 (6 bases each). Trimming pared 1 base from V and 6 bases from J, leaving 13 bases between. CDR3 length: 14 amino acids. From germline, CDR1 is MGHDK and CDR2 SYGVNS. CDR3 coding DNA: TGTGCCAGCAGTGAATTTGGGGGGCTGGGCGAGCAGTACTTC. Translation gives CASSEFGGLGEQYF.

The rearrangement links TRBV30 to TRBJ2-7; 9 bases align to TRBD2. The V gene end was trimmed by 5 bases and the J gene end by 5 bases; junction bases not matched to a gene: 10. Germline lookup yields CDR1 GTSNPN and CDR2 SVGIG (reference sequence). The CDR3 length is 14 residues. The DNA of the CDR3 is TGTGCCTGGGTGGGGACTAGCCGGAACAACGAGCAGTACTTC. Residues: CAWVGTSRNNEQYF.

This clonotype turned up a few times. The chain has TRBV5-1 and TRBJ2-1, with TRBD2 matching 11 bases. The germline gives CDR1 SGHRS, CDR2 YFSETQ. After removal of 4 bases from V and 4 bases from J, the junction contained 7 bases not matched to a gene. This CDR3 spans 16 amino acids. The CDR3 coding sequence is TGCGCCAGCAGCCCCGATAGCGGGGGGGTATACAATGAGCAGTTCTTC. Translating it yields CASSPDSGGVYNEQFF. Full variable domain (outside the CDR3, taken from reference TRBV5-1 and TRBJ2-1): KAGVTQTPRYLIKTRGQQVTLSCSPISGHRSVSWYQQTPGQGLQFLFEYFSETQRNKGNFPGRFSGRQFSNSRSEMNVSTLELGDSALYLCASSPDSGGVYNEQFFGPGTRLTVL.

The chain links TRBV27 to TRBJ2-2; 12 bases agree with TRBD2. J gave up 4 bases and V 5 bases, and 11 bases lay outside the gene matches. This CDR3 is built from 18 residues. Germline V gene data show CDR1 as MNHEY and CDR2 as SMNVEV (reference sequence). CDR3 region: CASSATLAGGPVTGELFF. In nucleotides, the CDR3 is TGTGCCAGCAGTGCTACCCTAGCGGGGGGGCCGGTCACCGGGGAGCTGTTTTTT.

This clonotype was found a few times. The junction does not match germline at one end; this may be a read error. This chain links TRBV3-1 with TRBJ2-2; D is ambiguous. Germline V gene sequence: CDR1 LGHDT, CDR2 YNNKEL (reference sequence). This CDR3 has 15 residues. CDR3 DNA: TGTGCCAGCAGACAAGGGCCCTCGAACACCGGGGAGCTGTTTTTT. This gives the protein CASRQGPSNTGELFF.

The gene calls are TRBV7-8 and TRBJ2-7; 14 bases are shared with TRBD2. Germline CDR1 is SGHVS and CDR2 is FQNEAQ. The CDR3 totals 18 residues. J was trimmed by 5 bases and V by 1 base; bases with no gene match: 10. CDR3 amino acids: CASSLVTLTSGRAHEQYF. CDR3 DNA: TGTGCCAGCAGCTTAGTAACCCTGACTAGCGGGAGGGCCCACGAGCAGTACTTC.

Ten or more counts support this clonotype. The chain recombines TRBV6-6 with TRBJ1-1, with D uncertain. This CDR3 is built from 13 residues. Germline CDR1 and CDR2: MNHNY and SVGAGI (reference sequence). Between the trimmed V and J ends, which lost 6 bases and 2 bases, there was a span of 10 bases. The CDR3 sequence is CASSRSFNTEAFF. CDR3 in DNA: TGTGCCAGCAGCCGATCGTTTAACACTGAAGCTTTCTTT.

The chain joins TRBV5-5 to TRBJ2-7; D call uncertain. This CDR3 region has 13 residues. The V gene lost 2 bases and the J gene lost 4 bases, with 10 bases spanning the gap. From germline, CDR1 is SGHKS and CDR2 YYEKEE (reference sequence). The CDR3 loop reads CASSFERSYEQYF. The CDR3 DNA sequence: TGTGCCAGCAGCTTTGAACGGAGTTACGAGCAGTACTTC.

This chain links TRBV3-1 with TRBJ2-7; the D gene is possibly TRBD2 (5 bases). CDR3 length: 15 residues. The V and J ends lost 0 bases and 7 bases respectively, with 16 bases between them. Germline CDR1 reads LGHDT; CDR2 reads YNNKEL (reference sequence). The CDR3 region has the DNA TGTGCCAGCAGCCAAGACACGGTCGGGATGAGGGAGCAGTACTTC. Protein product: CASSQDTVGMREQYF.

V is TRBV27 and J is TRBJ1-4, with D uncertain. Germline V CDR1 and CDR2: MNHEY, SMNVEV (reference sequence). V was pared by 7 bases and J by 8 bases, with 20 bases between. CDR3 length equals 15 residues. The CDR3 is CASTRRWRADEKLFF. The CDR3 DNA sequence: TGTGCCAGCACCCGACGGTGGAGGGCGGACGAAAAACTGTTTTTT.